Listed here are 17 T cell receptor beta chains from one sample, sequenced in a study of early T cells in non-severe SARS-CoV-2 infection. MiXCR was run by TCRdb on the 5' RACE reads, yielding one entry per CDR3 protein. The data contain around 29,000 distinct CDR3 sequences, about 10% of them seen just once; the ten biggest clones take up roughly 13%. The sample comprised whole blood. The receptors come from an adult who was a healthcare worker with PCR-confirmed SARS-CoV-2 infection or an uninfected control (not recorded which).

This clonotype was counted only a few times. The rearrangement joins TRBV20-1 to TRBJ2-3, with D possibly called TRBD1 or TRBD2 (5 bases each). The germline V and J ends were trimmed by 6 bases and 6 bases, with 13 bases remaining between them. The germline V gene encodes CDR1 DFQATT and CDR2 SNEGSKA (reference sequence). There are 12 residues in the CDR3. The CDR3 region has the DNA TGCAGTGCCCCGGGACCGGCGGATACGCAGTATTTT. It specifies CSAPGPADTQYF.

There are many counts of this clonotype. The chain links TRBV5-5 to TRBJ1-6; D call uncertain. This CDR3 has 14 amino acids. The V and J ends lost 0 bases and 8 bases respectively, with 9 bases between them. Germline V CDR1 and CDR2: SGHKS, YYEKEE (reference sequence). The CDR3, as DNA: TGTGCCAGCAGCTTGGGGATACGGGATTCACCCCTCCACTTT. Translated, it gives CASSLGIRDSPLHF.

This clonotype occurred many times. The chain employs TRBV11-3 and TRBJ2-5, with 8 bases matching TRBD2. CDR1 SGHNT and CDR2 YENEEA come from the germline V gene. The CDR3 contains 14 residues. Trimming took 5 bases from V and 5 from J; bases not matched to a gene: 7. In DNA, the CDR3 is TGTGCCAGCAGCCGCGGGGGGCCAGGGGAGACCCAGTACTTC. Translating gives CASSRGGPGETQYF.

The V call is TRBV5-1, the J call TRBJ1-1; D unresolved. The V end was cut by 1 base, the J end by 3 bases, with 10 bases between. This CDR3 is 14 amino acids long. CDR1 and CDR2 (germline): SGHRS, YFSETQ. CDR3 in amino acids: CASSLTEADTEAFF. Written as DNA, the CDR3 is TGCGCCAGCAGCTTGACCGAGGCCGACACTGAAGCTTTCTTT.

This clonotype has ten or more counts. V is TRBV5-1 and J is TRBJ2-5; no reliable D call. Germline-derived CDR1 and CDR2 are SGHRS and YFSETQ. The CDR3 is made up of 11 amino acids. As DNA, the CDR3 is TGCGCTTCAAACGAGAGAGAGACCCAGTACTTC. Protein product: CASNERETQYF.

By sample share, this clonotype is medium-sized (0.01 to 0.1%). V and J are TRBV19 and TRBJ2-1; the D is unclear. Germline V gene data show CDR1 as LNHDA and CDR2 as SQIVND (reference sequence). The CDR3 has 13 amino acids. V was pared by 1 base and J by 4 bases, with 5 bases between. In nucleotides, the CDR3 is TGTGCCAGTAGTATAGGGGGATACAATGAGCAGTTCTTC. Translated: CASSIGGYNEQFF.

The sample holds many counts of this clonotype. This chain links TRBV19 with TRBJ2-7; D might be TRBD2 (5 bases). V lost 5 bases, J lost 7 bases, and 9 bases lay in between. The CDR3 has 11 amino acids. Per the germline V gene, CDR1 is LNHDA and CDR2 is SQIVND (reference sequence). CDR3 region: CASSPGWEQYF. CDR3 sequence (DNA): TGTGCCAGTAGTCCGGGGTGGGAGCAGTACTTC.

In this sample, this clonotype turned up many times. J is TRBJ2-5 and V is TRBV29-1; TRBD2 aligns across 10 bases. The germline V gene has CDR1 SQVTM and CDR2 ANQGSEA. With 6 bases clipped from V and 4 bases from J, the junction kept 5 bases outside the gene matches. This CDR3 has 13 residues. The CDR3 DNA is TGCAGCGTAGCTAGCGGGGGAGGAGAGACCCAGTACTTC. This sequence encodes CSVASGGGETQYF.

This clonotype was detected many times. This chain links TRBV7-9 with TRBJ1-3; D call uncertain. This CDR3 has 16 amino acids. Germline loops: CDR1 SEHNR, CDR2 FQNEAQ (reference sequence). Trimming removed 3 bases from V and 0 bases from J, with 12 bases in between. CDR3 DNA sequence: TGTGCCAGCAGCTTGAGCCCCGGTACCTCTGGAAACACCATATATTTT. Its translation: CASSLSPGTSGNTIYF.

Ten or more counts support this clonotype. This rearrangement joins TRBV20-1 to TRBJ2-7; the D is unclear. This CDR3 has 12 residues. CDR1 and CDR2 (germline): DFQATT, SNEGSKA (reference sequence). The V and J ends lost 3 bases and 5 bases respectively, with 11 bases between them. CDR3 region: CSASWHWDEQYF. CDR3 DNA: TGCAGTGCTAGTTGGCATTGGGACGAGCAGTACTTC.

This clonotype was picked up many times. The V gene is TRBV11-2, the J gene TRBJ2-4; 9 bases align to TRBD1. The germline CDR1 and CDR2 sequences are SGHAT and FQNNGV. The CDR3 is made up of 17 amino acids. Trimming at V came to 0 bases and at J to 1 base, leaving 4 bases not matched to a gene. The CDR3 DNA follows: TGTGCCAGCAGCTTAGACGAGGACAGGGGCGCCAAAAACATTCAGTACTTC. Residues: CASSLDEDRGAKNIQYF.

This clonotype came up a few times. The chain links TRBV5-1 to TRBJ2-1, with 11 bases matching TRBD1. Germline V gives CDR1 SGHRS, CDR2 YFSETQ. The trim removed 5 bases at V and 8 bases at J, leaving 9 bases unmatched. The CDR3 spans 15 residues. CDR3 in DNA: TGCGCCAGCAGGCCATCCGGGACAGGGGGACATGAGCAGTTCTTC. Its protein is CASRPSGTGGHEQFF.

This clonotype was detected ten times or more. CDR3 coding DNA: TGTGCCAGCACCACAACGGGGGTGTCCTACAATGAGCAGTTCTTC. This sequence encodes CASTTTGVSYNEQFF. The chain employs TRBV5-4 and TRBJ2-1, with D tentatively TRBD2 (6 bases). Trimming left V 6 bases short and J 1 base short, with 14 bases between. The germline gives CDR1 SGHNT, CDR2 YYREEE (reference sequence). The CDR3 is 15 residues long.

This clonotype was recorded many times. The chain recombines TRBV10-2 with TRBJ2-1; possibly TRBD1 or TRBD2 for D (5 bases each). CDR3 size: 11 residues. CDR1 is WSHSY, CDR2 SAAADI, per germline. Trimming took 7 bases from V and 12 from J, leaving 13 bases between them. The CDR3 nucleotides read TGCGCCAGCAAAGAGGGGAGAGTGCAGTTCTTC. Protein product: CASKEGRVQFF.

This clonotype was seen more than once but under ten times. This chain joins TRBV12-3 or TRBV12-4 and TRBJ2-7; D unclear. CDR3 length equals 11 residues. Trimming took 4 bases from V and 3 from J, leaving 4 bases between them. The CDR3 spells CASSSRYEQYF. In DNA, the CDR3 is TGTGCCAGCAGTTCTCGCTACGAGCAGTACTTC.

For the CDR3, the DNA is TGCAGCGGACTGAGGAACACTGAAGCTTTCTTT. Protein: CSGLRNTEAFF. The gene calls are TRBV29-1 and TRBJ1-1; D ambiguous. CDR1 and CDR2 from the germline V gene are SQVTM and ANQGSEA. The CDR3 is 11 residues long. Trimming removed 7 bases at V and 1 base at J, with 7 bases between.

At least ten counts were recorded for this clonotype. This chain connects TRBV7-9 to TRBJ2-7; D may match TRBD1 or TRBD2 (5 bases each). Germline CDR1 reads SEHNR; CDR2 reads FQNEAQ (reference sequence). The V and J ends lost 1 base and 2 bases respectively, with 15 bases between them. The CDR3 has 16 amino acids. The CDR3 region is CASSLGSRDRTYEQYF. CDR3 nucleotide sequence: TGTGCCAGCAGCTTAGGTTCCCGGGACCGAACCTACGAGCAGTACTTC. Full variable domain (missing parts from reference TRBV7-9 and TRBJ2-7): DTGVSQNPRHKITKRGQNVTFRCDPISEHNRLYWYRQTLGQGPEFLTYFQNEAQLEKSRLLSDRFSAERPKGSFSTLEIQRTEQGDSAMYLCASSLGSRDRTYEQYFGPGTRLTVT.